At least ten counts were recorded for the clone carrying this T cell receptor (beta chain). Antigen: not known. These data come from a study of naive and memory T cell subsets. Four PCR rounds used nested alpha and beta constant region primers plus the SP2 primer. Alpha and beta constant region primers primed reverse transcription for blood and skin samples. MiXCR, applied by TCRdb to the 5' RACE reads, yields one record per CDR3 protein. Here the sample spans roughly 60,000 distinct CDR3 sequences, more than 7% being singletons. TCR cDNA received a 3' ligated oligonucleotide that carried a UMI. Adult healthy volunteers gave 2.5 ml peripheral blood for whole-blood RNA. Unsorted total RNA, about 1 to 1000 ng, was DNase treated before reverse transcription. Study results and caveats: Potentially, T cell activation and differentiation skew this RNA-based measurement.

The junction had 6 bases not matched to a gene; V was cut back by 1 base and J by 4 bases. Germline CDR1 is SGHRS and CDR2 is YFSETQ. CDR3 size: 15 residues. This clonotype was sampled from a male donor in good health. The chain joins TRBV5-1 to TRBJ2-3; 7 nucleotides agree with TRBD1. DNA of the CDR3: TGCGCCAGCAGCTTGCTGCAGGGGGATCCAGATACGCAGTATTTT. This gives the protein CASSLLQGDPDTQYF.